A single sample is the source of the 6 T cell receptor beta chains below, sequenced in a study of shared clonotypes between healthy human individuals (dated by TCRdb to the early 2020s). The method behind the library was the immunoSEQ multiplex PCR assay. The immuneACCESS repertoire file appears here via TCRdb, limited to in-frame rearrangements. These files lack a portion of the clones; in checked studies, under half of the deficit traces to unresolved V genes, and the cause of the others is not known. The sample profile shows 2 million to 3 million clones; more than 90% of them were found once. Of the sample, around 0.15% falls within the top ten clones. Sequenced sample: naive CD4+ T cells sorted from blood. Read against the paper, the sample's cell subset or site label means: CD45RA+ positively selected. Receptors originate from a man aged 18 to 29 in good health.

The gene calls are TRBV28 and TRBJ2-5; D remains unclear. Germline loops: CDR1 MDHEN, CDR2 SYDVKM. Trimming shortened V by 4 bases and J by 1 base, and 10 bases separated the two germline ends. This CDR3 contains 14 residues. The CDR3 reads CASSSPQVQETQYF. The CDR3 region has the DNA TGTGCCAGCAGTTCACCTCAGGTCCAAGAGACCCAGTACTTC.

The rearrangement links TRBV7-6 to TRBJ2-5; 11 bases fit TRBD2. V shed 5 bases, J shed 12 bases, and the junction held 8 bases outside the gene matches. CDR1 is SGHVS and CDR2 is FNYEAQ in the germline V gene. There are 13 residues in the CDR3. DNA for the CDR3: TGTGCCAGCAGCCCCGGGACTAGCGGTGTAGAGTACTTC. It codes for CASSPGTSGVEYF.

The chain is built from TRBV15 and TRBJ1-1; TRBD1 agrees at 7 bases. This CDR3 is 15 amino acids long. Trimming took 3 bases from V and 5 from J; bases not matched to a gene: 9. CDR1 and CDR2 from the germline V gene are LNHNV and YYDKDF (reference sequence). CDR3 amino acids: CATSRDIDRVTEAFF. CDR3 coding DNA: TGTGCCACCAGCAGGGATATCGACAGGGTAACTGAAGCTTTCTTT.

This chain joins TRBV7-2 and TRBJ2-1, with no clear D. The germline CDR1 and CDR2 sequences are SGHTA and FQGNSA. The CDR3 totals 14 residues. Trimming cost V 5 bases and J 6 bases, with 14 bases left between them. In DNA form, the CDR3 reads TGTGCCAGCAGCCGCCTCCTCGCGAGCAATGAGCAGTTCTTC. It is translated as CASSRLLASNEQFF.

The chain carries TRBV4-1 and TRBJ2-1; perhaps D is TRBD1 or TRBD2 (5 bases each). Germline CDR1 and CDR2: MGHRA and YSYEKL. V was cut by 0 bases and J by 6 bases, with 21 bases left in between. The CDR3 has 18 amino acids. The CDR3 loop reads CASSQDGLRVGRGNEQFF. CDR3 coding DNA: TGCGCCAGCAGCCAAGATGGGCTTAGGGTGGGACGGGGCAATGAGCAGTTCTTC.

On this clone itself: The same CDR3 can be traced to other DNA sequences in this sample. The CDR3 here is CASSPTGGRSGNTIYF. The DNA of the CDR3 is TGTGCCAGCAGCCCTACAGGGGGCCGCTCTGGAAACACCATATATTTT. The chain employs TRBV7-9 and TRBJ1-3; 9 bases agree with TRBD1. V gave up 5 bases and J gave up 0 bases; unmatched junction bases: 5. The CDR3 consists of 16 residues. CDR1 is SEHNR and CDR2 is FQNEAQ in the germline V gene (reference sequence).